These T cell receptor beta chains were read from a single sample in a study of T cells in Graves' hyperthyroidism and ophthalmopathy. TCRdb used MiXCR to reprocess the multiplex PCR reads, holding one entry per CDR3 protein. The repertoire includes about 600,000 distinct CDR3 sequences, 16% of them detected once, and around 3.5% sits in the top ten. Sequencing used blood. The receptors shown here come from a woman in her forties with Graves' ophthalmopathy. Both conserved end residues are part of each CDR3. A D gene is named only where the DNA matches it firmly. Clone size is given for some rows only: seen once, a few or many times, or a class if the clone is expanded.

TRBV7-9,TRBJ2-7,-,TRBD2,TGTGCCAGCAGCTTAGGAGCGGGAGGGCAGGAGCAGTACTTC,CASSLGAGGQEQYF
TRBV20-1,TRBJ2-3,-,TRBD2,TGCAGTGCTAGGCTCAGGACTAGCGGAACAGATACGCAGTATTTT,CSARLRTSGTDTQYF
TRBV4-1,TRBJ1-2,-,TRBD1,TGCGCCAGCAGCCAAGATCGGGACAGGTTTAACTATGGCTACACCTTC,CASSQDRDRFNYGYTF
TRBV5-4,TRBJ1-4,-,TRBD1,TGTGCCAGCAGCTCTAGCCGGGACAGGGGTAATGAAAAACTGTTTTTT,CASSSSRDRGNEKLFF
TRBV6-1,TRBJ1-2,-,-,TGTGCCAGCAGTGATGAGCCTAACTATGGCTACACCTTC,CASSDEPNYGYTF
TRBV10-3,TRBJ2-5,-,-,TGTGCCCCGGGGCAACAGCCAGACTTC,CAPGQQPDF
TRBV6-5,TRBJ1-1,many,TRBD1,TGTGCCAGCAGTTACTGGACAGGTGGGAACACTGAAGCTTTCTTT,CASSYWTGGNTEAFF
TRBV7-2,TRBJ2-6,-,-,TGTGCCAGCCCGCCGAAGGAGGGCCCGAGCTCTGGGGCCAACGTCCTGACTTTC,CASPPKEGPSSGANVLTF
TRBV5-1,TRBJ1-6,few,-,TGCGCCAGCAGGGGTTTGGTTAATTCACCCCTCCACTTT,CASRGLVNSPLHF
TRBV20-1,TRBJ2-1,many,-,TGCAGTGCTAGAGATCTCGGGGGGACAGTGATATACAATGAGCAGTTCTTC,CSARDLGGTVIYNEQFF
TRBV5-1,TRBJ2-6,many,-,TGCGCCAGCAGCTTGCTTGGGGCTGGGGCCAACGTCCTGACTTTC,CASSLLGAGANVLTF
TRBV10-3,TRBJ2-3,many,-,TGTGCCACCGGAGGGACAGCTAGCACAGATACGCAGTATTTT,CATGGTASTDTQYF
TRBV3-1,TRBJ2-7,many,-,TGTGCCAGCAGCCAAAACTACGAGCAGTACTTC,CASSQNYEQYF
TRBV12-3/TRBV12-4,TRBJ2-1,many,-,TGTGCCAGCAGGCAAGATTTACAGGGTAGAGAGCAGTTCTTC,CASRQDLQGREQFF
TRBV7-3,TRBJ2-3,many,TRBD1,TGTGCCAGCAGCTTCGACAGGGCAGATACGCAGTATTTT,CASSFDRADTQYF
TRBV3-1,TRBJ2-1,many,-,TGTGCCAGCAGCCCCGAGGTTGGGGTCAATGAGCAGTTCTTC,CASSPEVGVNEQFF
TRBV27,TRBJ2-7,many,TRBD2,TGTGCCAGCAGCCAGCGGGAGAGCTCCTACGAGCAGTACTTC,CASSQRESSYEQYF
TRBV11-2,TRBJ2-2,few,TRBD1,TGTGCCAGCAGCTTCACAGGGGGTGGAACCGGGGAGCTGTTTTTT,CASSFTGGGTGELFF
TRBV28,TRBJ1-2,once,TRBD1,TGTGCCAGCAGCGATGGGACAGGGGGCGGCTACACCTTC,CASSDGTGGGYTF
TRBV20-1,TRBJ2-5,-,-,TGCAGTGCTAGGTCCGGGGGGCCTGAGACCCAGTACTTC,CSARSGGPETQYF
TRBV6-1,TRBJ1-2,few,-,TGTGCCAGCAGTGATCGAGGGGGGAACTATGGCTACACCTTC,CASSDRGGNYGYTF
TRBV6-2/TRBV6-3,TRBJ1-1,-,-,TGTGCCAGCAGTTACGTTCCGGGTTTGAACACTGAAGCTTTCTTT,CASSYVPGLNTEAFF
TRBV5-6,TRBJ2-7,few,-,TGTGCCAGCAGCTTGGGGACAGAAGGATGGCAGTACTTC,CASSLGTEGWQYF
TRBV11-1,TRBJ2-1,many,TRBD2,TGTGCCAGCAGCTTAGGTGTCCGGGGACTAGCGGGAGGGAATGAGCAGTTCTTC,CASSLGVRGLAGGNEQFF
TRBV2,TRBJ2-5,-,-,TGTGCCAGCAGGGGGGAAGAATCTAATACCCAGTACTTC,CASRGEESNTQYF
TRBV28,TRBJ1-5,-,-,TGTGCCAGCAACCTCTGGGCAGTCAATAGCAATCAGCCCCAGCGTTTT,CASNLWAVNSNQPQRF
TRBV5-5,TRBJ2-5,many,TRBD1,TGTGCCAGCAGCTCCCCCGGGACAGGGCGACAAGAGACCCAGTACTTC,CASSSPGTGRQETQYF
TRBV30,TRBJ1-1,many,-,TGTGCCTGGAGTTTCGATAATGAAGCTTTCTTT,CAWSFDNEAFF
TRBV7-9,TRBJ2-2,few,TRBD1,TGTGCCAGCAGCTGGCCCGGGACAGTCGACACCGGGGAGCTGTTTTTT,CASSWPGTVDTGELFF
TRBV7-9,TRBJ1-1,many,-,TGTGCCAGCACCTTGGGAGGGGACGACACTGAAGCTTTCTTT,CASTLGGDDTEAFF
TRBV12-3/TRBV12-4,TRBJ1-1,few,-,TGTGCCAGCAGTTTAGTTCCCGAGGGAGCTTTCTTT,CASSLVPEGAFF
TRBV7-6,TRBJ2-3,few,TRBD2,TGTGCCAGCAGCTCAGGACTAGTGCAGTATTTT,CASSSGLVQYF
TRBV15,TRBJ2-3,-,TRBD2,TGTGCCACCAGCAGAGGGGGAGGGGTGCGAGATACGCAGTATTTT,CATSRGGGVRDTQYF
TRBV6-1,TRBJ2-5,many,-,TGTGCCAGCAGCCCCGAGGGGGGCGGGAAGATGCAAGAGACCCAGTACTTC,CASSPEGGGKMQETQYF
TRBV6-2/TRBV6-3,TRBJ2-6,many,-,TGTGCCAGCACCGCTAGCGACTCTGGGGCCAACGTCCTGACTTTC,CASTASDSGANVLTF
TRBV20-1,TRBJ2-1,many,-,TGCAGTGCTAGTTCCACGGCCTCCTACAATGAGCAGTTCTTC,CSASSTASYNEQFF
TRBV19,TRBJ1-1,-,-,TGTGCCAGTACCCCCTCCGGGGCCCCGAACACTGAAGCTTTCTTT,CASTPSGAPNTEAFF
TRBV5-1,TRBJ1-1,many,-,TGCGCCAGCAGCTTGGATAGTCTGGGCACTGAAGCTTTCTTT,CASSLDSLGTEAFF
TRBV20-1,TRBJ2-3,many,-,TGCAGTGCGCCCCGCTCGGGAGATACGCAGTATTTT,CSAPRSGDTQYF
TRBV6-1,TRBJ2-7,many,-,TGTGCCAGCAGTACCTTTTTTGGTAGCCGAGAGCAGTACTTC,CASSTFFGSREQYF
TRBV6-1,TRBJ1-1,-,-,TGTGCCGCCTCCCAGGGGCCCACTGAAGCTTTCTTT,CAASQGPTEAFF
TRBV29-1,TRBJ2-1,few,-,TGCAGCTCGGATGAGCAGTTCTTC,CSSDEQFF
TRBV7-3,TRBJ2-2,many,TRBD1,TGTGCCAGCAGCTTCGGACAGGGGGAGACCGGGGAGCTGTTTTTT,CASSFGQGETGELFF